These 30 T cell receptor beta chains originate from one sample sequenced in a study of blood T cells in healthy people across ages. It was with a sample-barcoded 5' primer and a J-beta primer mix that a second PCR of roughly 7 to 12 cycles was run. MiXCR, applied by TCRdb to the 5' RACE reads, yields one record per CDR3 protein. The repertoire consists of about 970,000 distinct CDR3 sequences, with just over 50% occurring once and the leading ten covering roughly a fifth. Material: blood. The receptors shown here come from a woman aged 60 to 75 in good health.

The chain uses TRBV6-5 and TRBJ2-7; D remains unclear. There are 14 residues in the CDR3. The V gene's germline CDR1 is MNHEY and CDR2 SVGAGI. Trimming removed 6 bases at V and 2 bases at J, with 14 bases between. The CDR3 nucleotides read TGTGCCAGCAGGCGGAGCGAGGCAACCTACGAGCAGTACTTC. This codes for CASRRSEATYEQYF.

V is TRBV29-1 and J is TRBJ2-7; maybe TRBD2 (6 bases). V lost 7 bases, J lost 4 bases, and 26 bases lay in between. Germline V gene lookup returns CDR1 SQVTM and CDR2 ANQGSEA. There are 16 residues in the CDR3. The CDR3 here is CSAFGDGAGTPYEQYF. The CDR3 bases are TGCAGCGCTTTCGGTGACGGTGCCGGGACTCCTTACGAGCAGTACTTC.

This clonotype was observed at least ten times. The rearrangement uses TRBV5-1 and TRBJ2-5; unclear D gene. CDR1 and CDR2 from the germline V gene are SGHRS and YFSETQ. The V and J ends lost 4 bases and 5 bases respectively, with 9 bases between them. The CDR3 is 12 residues long. The CDR3 DNA sequence: TGCGCCAGCAGCCTAACAGTGGAGACCCAGTACTTC. Amino acid sequence: CASSLTVETQYF. Full variable domain (missing parts from reference TRBV5-1 and TRBJ2-5): KAGVTQTPRYLIKTRGQQVTLSCSPISGHRSVSWYQQTPGQGLQFLFEYFSETQRNKGNFPGRFSGRQFSNSRSEMNVSTLELGDSALYLCASSLTVETQYFGPGTRLLVL.

This sequence joins TRBV7-2 and TRBJ2-1; 7 bases are shared with TRBD2. Trimming at V came to 8 bases and at J to 7 bases, leaving 11 bases not matched to a gene. Germline loops: CDR1 SGHTA, CDR2 FQGNSA. CDR3 size: 14 residues. CDR3 region: CASAVRRGRNEQFF. The CDR3 DNA follows: TGTGCCAGCGCTGTTCGGCGGGGGAGAAATGAGCAGTTCTTC.

V is TRBV12-3 or TRBV12-4 and J is TRBJ1-6, with unresolved D. This CDR3 is 15 amino acids long. Trimming pared 3 bases from V and 5 bases from J, leaving 11 bases between. CDR3 in amino acids: CASSFMAANNSPLHF. CDR3 DNA sequence: TGTGCCAGCAGTTTTATGGCCGCAAATAATTCACCCCTCCACTTT.

This clonotype has only a few counts. The gene calls are TRBV6-2 or TRBV6-3 and TRBJ1-2; 8 bases map to TRBD1. This CDR3 has 16 residues. The ends lost 2 bases at V and 2 bases at J; junction bases unmatched: 7. Germline CDR1 is MNHEY and CDR2 is SVGEGT. CDR3 bases: TGTGCCAGCAGTTACCGGGGGGACAGGCGAAACTATGGCTACACCTTC. This codes for CASSYRGDRRNYGYTF.

This clonotype was seen once. The chain joins TRBV30 to TRBJ2-1, with D unclear. Per the germline V gene, CDR1 is GTSNPN and CDR2 is SVGIG (reference sequence). Trimming left V 0 bases short and J 13 bases short, with 10 bases between. The CDR3 loop spans 11 amino acids. CDR3 region: CAWSVRSDQFF. The CDR3 bases are TGTGCCTGGAGTGTAAGGTCTGACCAGTTCTTC.

V usage is TRBV6-4 and J usage is TRBJ2-3; D is unresolved. V dropped 2 bases and J dropped 0 bases, with 12 bases sitting between them. The CDR3 has 16 amino acids. Germline CDR1 MRHNA, CDR2 SNTAGT. CDR3 region: CASSDGRSGSTDTQYF. The CDR3 bases are TGTGCCAGCAGTGACGGAAGGTCTGGCAGCACAGATACGCAGTATTTT.

With respect to this clonotype: This could be a read error, since a much larger clone is one nucleotide away. The gene calls are TRBV27 and TRBJ2-7; a weak D match, TRBD1 (5 bases). From germline, CDR1 is MNHEY and CDR2 SMNVEV (reference sequence). The CDR3 spans 14 residues. CDR3 residues: CVSRTETVSYEQYF. CDR3 nucleotide sequence: TGTGTCAGCCGTACGGAGACAGTCTCCTACGAGCAGTACTTC.

This sequence joins TRBV7-9 and TRBJ2-7; 9 bases agree with TRBD1. Per the germline V gene, CDR1 is SEHNR and CDR2 is FQNEAQ (reference sequence). The V and J ends lost 4 bases and 3 bases, in that order; junction bases with no gene match: 1. CDR3 size: 13 residues. The CDR3 loop is CASSWDRDYEQYF. The DNA for the CDR3 is TGTGCCAGCAGCTGGGACAGGGACTACGAGCAGTACTTC.

In nucleotides, the CDR3 is TGTGCCAGCAGTGAATTCGGTAGCAATCAGCCCCAGCATTTT. Translating it yields CASSEFGSNQPQHF. The rearrangement links TRBV25-1 to TRBJ1-5; D gene uncertain. Trimming removed 1 base at V and 0 bases at J, with 4 bases between. The CDR3 runs to 14 residues. Germline V lookup: CDR1 MGHDK, CDR2 SYGVNS.

In the case of this clonotype: An end of the junction differs from the germline gene, which may be a read error. The chain recombines TRBV7-6 with TRBJ1-2, with 7 bases lining up with TRBD1. There are 13 residues in the CDR3. CDR1 SGHVS and CDR2 FNYEAQ come from the germline V gene. The CDR3 DNA sequence: TGTGCCGGCAGCTTCAGGGGGGACTATGGCTACACCTTC. The encoded protein is CAGSFRGDYGYTF.

The gene calls are TRBV4-2 and TRBJ2-4; D not resolved. The CDR3 contains 13 residues. CDR1 LGHNA and CDR2 YNFKEQ come from the germline V gene. The V end lost 1 base, the J end lost 6 bases, and 7 bases lay between the germline ends. In nucleotides, the CDR3 is TGTGCCAGCAGCCAAGGATCCGGAAACATTCAGTACTTC. Translation: CASSQGSGNIQYF.

The chain links TRBV6-6 to TRBJ1-5; D is ambiguous. Germline assignment: CDR1 MNHNY and CDR2 SVGAGI (reference sequence). Trimming removed 2 bases at V and 2 bases at J, with 13 bases between. The CDR3 extends over 16 amino acids. CDR3 bases: TGTGCCAGCAGTTACGAGGCGCGCGCTGGCAATCAGCCCCAGCATTTT. Amino acid sequence: CASSYEARAGNQPQHF.

J is TRBJ2-7 and V is TRBV6-5; TRBD1 matches at 11 bases. The V segment lost 4 bases and the J segment 7 bases; nucleotides outside the gene matches: 9. Per germline, CDR1 MNHEY and CDR2 SVGAGI. The CDR3 contains 15 residues. CDR3 region: CASSWGQGEYNEQYF. CDR3 nucleotide sequence: TGTGCCAGCAGTTGGGGACAGGGGGAATACAATGAGCAGTACTTC.

This chain uses TRBV9 with TRBJ2-2, with D possibly matching TRBD2 (6 bases). V lost 3 bases, J lost 5 bases, and 14 bases lay in between. There are 15 residues in the CDR3. Germline CDR1 is SGDLS and CDR2 is YYNGEE. The CDR3 reads CASSADVGSTGELFF. In DNA form, the CDR3 reads TGTGCCAGCAGCGCAGACGTCGGGAGTACCGGGGAGCTGTTTTTT.

The chain combines TRBV30 with TRBJ2-5; 10 nucleotides align to TRBD1. CDR1 and CDR2 from the germline V gene are GTSNPN and SVGIG (reference sequence). The CDR3 loop spans 14 amino acids. Trimming removed 4 bases from V and 3 bases from J; junction bases left unmatched: 5. CDR3 sequence: CAWTTGTGEETQYF. In DNA, the CDR3 is TGTGCCTGGACTACCGGGACAGGGGAAGAGACCCAGTACTTC.

Points on this clonotype: The CDR3 end shows no conserved phenylalanine or tryptophan, and so a read error is likely. The limits of the CDR3 on the DNA are not certain, so only TCRdb's listed CDR3 is given. Here the CDR3 reads CASSFGTGQNEQFI. This sequence joins TRBV7-2 and TRBJ2-1; the table gives TRBD1 as D, unverified against the DNA. The V gene's germline CDR1 is SGHTA and CDR2 FQGNSA. The CDR3 comprises 14 residues, both ends counted.

The chain couples TRBV2 to TRBJ2-1, with TRBD2 matching 12 bases. Germline V gives CDR1 SNHLY, CDR2 FYNNEI. The CDR3 extends over 16 amino acids. Losses at the gene ends were 4 bases for V and 6 bases for J; bases not matched to a gene: 7. The CDR3 bases are TGTGCCAGCAGTGGGCGACTAGCGGGAGTCTCCAATGAGCAGTTCTTC. It codes for CASSGRLAGVSNEQFF.

This clonotype has more than one count but fewer than ten. V and J are TRBV28 and TRBJ2-7, with TRBD2 as a possible D gene (5 bases). Germline CDR1 reads MDHEN; CDR2 reads SYDVKM. Trimming left V 6 bases short and J 6 bases short, with 18 bases between. The CDR3 has 14 amino acids. The CDR3: CASSLTPGLGEQYF. The CDR3 region has the DNA TGTGCCAGCAGCCTAACCCCCGGACTTGGCGAGCAGTACTTC.

This sequence joins TRBV6-5 and TRBJ2-3; 8 bases agree with TRBD2. The CDR3 has 15 amino acids. CDR1 is MNHEY, CDR2 SVGAGI, per germline. V shed 5 bases and J 6 bases; nucleotides not matched to a gene: 10. This CDR3 is CASSLQGLVGDTQYF. CDR3 in DNA: TGTGCCAGCAGTCTCCAGGGACTAGTTGGTGATACGCAGTATTTT.

This clonotype was seen a few times. This chain joins TRBV7-3 and TRBJ2-1; no clear D. Per germline, CDR1 SGHTA and CDR2 FQGTGA. V lost 5 bases, J lost 9 bases, and 11 bases lay in between. This CDR3 region has 12 residues. CDR3 coding DNA: TGTGCCAGCAGCCCCCAATCGGGTGAGCAGTTCTTC. Translating gives CASSPQSGEQFF.

In this sample, this clonotype turned up many times. The genes are TRBV29-1 and TRBJ2-7; the match to TRBD2 covers 7 bases. V lost 4 bases and J lost 5; bases outside the gene matches: 20. The germline gives CDR1 SQVTM, CDR2 ANQGSEA. This CDR3 has 17 amino acids. The CDR3 protein is CSVAPGSIRGSSDEQYF. CDR3 nucleotide sequence: TGCAGCGTTGCCCCGGGGAGCATACGCGGGAGTAGCGACGAGCAGTACTTC.

V and J are TRBV20-1 and TRBJ1-1; D is ambiguous. CDR3 length: 13 residues. Trimming removed 3 bases at V and 2 bases at J, with 10 bases between. Germline CDR1 is DFQATT and CDR2 is SNEGSKA (reference sequence). CDR3 in DNA: TGCAGTGCTAGGGAGTCCCTAAACACTGAAGCTTTCTTT. Translating it yields CSARESLNTEAFF.

In its sample, this clonotype was seen a few times. V and J are TRBV9 and TRBJ1-5; D not resolved. The CDR3 spans 15 residues. In germline, CDR1 is SGDLS, CDR2 YYNGEE. The ends were cut back, 0 bases at V and 2 bases at J, with 9 bases in the middle. For the CDR3, the DNA is TGTGCCAGCAGCGTAGGGGTGTTCGGCAATCAGCCCCAGCATTTT. This gives the protein CASSVGVFGNQPQHF.

This chain joins TRBV14 and TRBJ1-1; D gene ambiguous. V was clipped by 0 bases and J by 5 bases, with 13 bases between them. Per germline, CDR1 SGHDN and CDR2 FVKESK. This CDR3 contains 15 residues. CDR3 DNA: TGTGCCAGCAGCCAAGATTGGTCGGGGAGAACTGAAGCTTTCTTT. As protein: CASSQDWSGRTEAFF.

As for this clonotype: A much larger clone sits a single nucleotide away, making a read error possible. J is TRBJ2-7 and V is TRBV11-3, with D maybe TRBD2 (5 bases). The V end was cut by 2 bases, the J end by 7 bases, with 21 bases between. The CDR3 spans 16 residues. Germline lookup yields CDR1 SGHNT and CDR2 YENEEA. CDR3 sequence reads: CASSLSWRSATNEQYF. The CDR3 DNA follows: TGTGCCAGCAGCTTATCTTGGCGTAGCGCCACCAATGAGCAGTACTTC. Combining the CDR3 with reference TRBV11-3 and TRBJ2-7 gives the whole variable domain EAGVVQSPRYKIIEKKQPVAFWCNPISGHNTLYWYLQNLGQGPELLIRYENEEAVDDSQLPKDRFSAERLKGVDSTLKIQPAELGDSAVYLCASSLSWRSATNEQYFGPGTRLTVT.

This clonotype has a handful of counts. The V gene is TRBV5-1, the J gene TRBJ2-4, with D possibly matching TRBD2 (6 bases). V gave up 3 bases and J gave up 4 bases, with 20 bases separating them. The CDR3 extends over 17 amino acids. Per germline, CDR1 SGHRS and CDR2 YFSETQ. The CDR3 reads CASSSQPGVLSKNIQYF. The CDR3 region has the DNA TGCGCCAGCAGCTCACAACCGGGAGTCCTTTCGAAAAACATTCAGTACTTC.

This clonotype was seen a few times. The gene calls are TRBV6-5 and TRBJ2-7, with D tentatively TRBD2 (6 bases). The V end was cut by 8 bases, the J end by 6 bases, with 14 bases between. The CDR3 length is 12 residues. Germline CDR1 reads MNHEY; CDR2 reads SVGAGI. CDR3 nucleotide sequence: TGTGCCAGCTTGGGTAGGGGAGGCGAGCAGTACTTC. As protein: CASLGRGGEQYF.

The chain is built from TRBV6-5 and TRBJ2-1, with D maybe TRBD1 (6 bases). The CDR3 covers 14 residues. Trimming shortened V by 7 bases and J by 6 bases, and 16 bases separated the two germline ends. The germline gives CDR1 MNHEY, CDR2 SVGAGI. CDR3 in amino acids: CASKVIGDTNEQFF. Here the CDR3 DNA reads TGTGCCAGCAAAGTGATTGGGGACACCAATGAGCAGTTCTTC.